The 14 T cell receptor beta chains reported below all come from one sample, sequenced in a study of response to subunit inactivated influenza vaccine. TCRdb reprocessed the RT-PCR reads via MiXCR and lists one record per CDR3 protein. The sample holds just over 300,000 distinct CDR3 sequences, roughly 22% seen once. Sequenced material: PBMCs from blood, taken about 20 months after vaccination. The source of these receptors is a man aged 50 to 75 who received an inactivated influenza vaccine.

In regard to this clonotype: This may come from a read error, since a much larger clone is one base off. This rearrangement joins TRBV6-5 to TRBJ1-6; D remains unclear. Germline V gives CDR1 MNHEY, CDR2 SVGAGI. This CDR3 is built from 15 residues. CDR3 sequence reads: CASSYDPQYNSALHF. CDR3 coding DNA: TGTGCCAGCAGTTATGACCCGCAGTATAATTCAGCCCTCCACTTT.

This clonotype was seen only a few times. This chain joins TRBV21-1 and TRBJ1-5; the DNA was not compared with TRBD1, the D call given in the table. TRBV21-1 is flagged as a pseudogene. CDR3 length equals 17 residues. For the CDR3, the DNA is TGTGCCAGCAGCAATCGGGACAGGGACCATAGCAATCAGCCCCAGCATTTT. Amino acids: CASSNRDRDHSNQPQHF.

CDR3 in DNA: TGCGCCAGCAGCTTGTCGCGGACGGTCCCGGACGAGCAGTACTTC. The encoded protein is CASSLSRTVPDEQYF. The rearrangement links TRBV5-1 to TRBJ2-7; D not certain. Trimming shortened V by 1 base and J by 5 bases, and 16 bases separated the two germline ends. The CDR3 length is 15 residues. The germline CDR1 and CDR2 sequences are SGHRS and YFSETQ.

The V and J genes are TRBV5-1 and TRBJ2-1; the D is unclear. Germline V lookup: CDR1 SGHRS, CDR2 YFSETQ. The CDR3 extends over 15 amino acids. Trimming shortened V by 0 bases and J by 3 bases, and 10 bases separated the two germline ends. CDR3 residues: CASSLETGFYNEQFF. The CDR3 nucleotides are TGCGCCAGCAGCTTGGAGACGGGCTTCTACAATGAGCAGTTCTTC.

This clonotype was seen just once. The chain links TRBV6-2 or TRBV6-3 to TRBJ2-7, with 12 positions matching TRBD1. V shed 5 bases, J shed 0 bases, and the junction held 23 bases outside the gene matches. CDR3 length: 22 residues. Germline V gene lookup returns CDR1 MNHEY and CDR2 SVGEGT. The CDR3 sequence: CASSTRETRDRGRFSSSYEQYF. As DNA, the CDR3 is TGTGCCAGCAGTACTAGGGAGACCAGGGACAGGGGGCGATTCTCCAGCTCCTACGAGCAGTACTTC.

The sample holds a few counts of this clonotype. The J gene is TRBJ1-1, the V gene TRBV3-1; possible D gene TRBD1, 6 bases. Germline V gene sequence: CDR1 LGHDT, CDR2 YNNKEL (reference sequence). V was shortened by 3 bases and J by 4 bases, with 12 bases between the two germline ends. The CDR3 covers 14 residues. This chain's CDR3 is CASSQAGVGTEAFF. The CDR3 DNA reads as TGTGCCAGCAGCCAGGCAGGGGTTGGCACTGAAGCTTTCTTT.

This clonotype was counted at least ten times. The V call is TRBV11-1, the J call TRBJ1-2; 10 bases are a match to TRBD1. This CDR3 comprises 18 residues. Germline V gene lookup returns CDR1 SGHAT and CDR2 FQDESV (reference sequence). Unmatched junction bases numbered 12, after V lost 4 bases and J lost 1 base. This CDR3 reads CASSSYSLGTGVNYGYTF. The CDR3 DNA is TGTGCCAGCAGCTCTTACTCACTCGGGACAGGGGTTAACTATGGCTACACCTTC. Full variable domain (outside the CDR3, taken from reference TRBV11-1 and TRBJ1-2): EAEVAQSPRYKITEKSQAVAFWCDPISGHATLYWYRQILGQGPELLVQFQDESVVDDSQLPKDRFSAERLKGVDSTLKIQPAELGDSAMYLCASSSYSLGTGVNYGYTFGSGTRLTVV.

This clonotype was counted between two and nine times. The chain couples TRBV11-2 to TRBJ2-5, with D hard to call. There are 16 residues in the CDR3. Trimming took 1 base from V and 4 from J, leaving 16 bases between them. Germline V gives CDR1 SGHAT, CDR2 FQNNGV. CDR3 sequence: CASSLGNRGGSETQYF. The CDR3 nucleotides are TGTGCCAGCAGCTTAGGAAACCGCGGTGGGTCAGAGACCCAGTACTTC.

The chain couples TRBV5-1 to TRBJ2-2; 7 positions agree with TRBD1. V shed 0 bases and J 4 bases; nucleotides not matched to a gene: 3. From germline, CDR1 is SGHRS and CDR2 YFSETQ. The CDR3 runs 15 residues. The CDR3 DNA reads TGCGCCAGCAGCTTGGAGGGGGCTGGCACCGGGGAGCTGTTTTTT. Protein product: CASSLEGAGTGELFF. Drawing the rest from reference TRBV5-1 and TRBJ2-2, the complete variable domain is KAGVTQTPRYLIKTRGQQVTLSCSPISGHRSVSWYQQTPGQGLQFLFEYFSETQRNKGNFPGRFSGRQFSNSRSEMNVSTLELGDSALYLCASSLEGAGTGELFFGEGSRLTVL.

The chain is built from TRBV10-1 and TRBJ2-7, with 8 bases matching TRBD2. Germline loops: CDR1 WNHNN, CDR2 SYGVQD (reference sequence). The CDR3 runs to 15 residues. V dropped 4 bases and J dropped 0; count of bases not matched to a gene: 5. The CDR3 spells CASSGISGASYEQYF. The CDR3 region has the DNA TGCGCCAGCAGTGGTATTAGCGGGGCCTCCTACGAGCAGTACTTC.

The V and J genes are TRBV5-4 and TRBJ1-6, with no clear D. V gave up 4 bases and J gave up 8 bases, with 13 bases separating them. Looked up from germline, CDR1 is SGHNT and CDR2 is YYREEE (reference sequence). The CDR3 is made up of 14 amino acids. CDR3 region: CASSLPAVDSPLHF. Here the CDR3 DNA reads TGTGCCAGCAGCCTCCCGGCTGTGGATTCACCCCTCCACTTT.

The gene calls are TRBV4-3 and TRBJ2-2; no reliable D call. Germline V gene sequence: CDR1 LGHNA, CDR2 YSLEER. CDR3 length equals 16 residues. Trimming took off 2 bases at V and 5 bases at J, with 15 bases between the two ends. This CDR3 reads CASSQLMVRGTGELFF. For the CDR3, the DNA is TGCGCCAGCAGCCAACTTATGGTCCGAGGAACCGGGGAGCTGTTTTTT.

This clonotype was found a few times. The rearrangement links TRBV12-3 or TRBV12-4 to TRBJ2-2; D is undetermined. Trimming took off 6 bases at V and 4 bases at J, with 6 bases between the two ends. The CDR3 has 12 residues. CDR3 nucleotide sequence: TGTGCCAGCAGGCCGACCACCGGGGAGCTGTTTTTT. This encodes CASRPTTGELFF.

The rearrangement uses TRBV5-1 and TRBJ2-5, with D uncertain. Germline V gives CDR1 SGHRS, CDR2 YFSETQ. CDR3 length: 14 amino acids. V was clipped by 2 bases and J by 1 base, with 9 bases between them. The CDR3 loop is CASSFGFSQETQYF. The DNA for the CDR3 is TGCGCCAGCAGCTTTGGGTTCAGCCAAGAGACCCAGTACTTC.